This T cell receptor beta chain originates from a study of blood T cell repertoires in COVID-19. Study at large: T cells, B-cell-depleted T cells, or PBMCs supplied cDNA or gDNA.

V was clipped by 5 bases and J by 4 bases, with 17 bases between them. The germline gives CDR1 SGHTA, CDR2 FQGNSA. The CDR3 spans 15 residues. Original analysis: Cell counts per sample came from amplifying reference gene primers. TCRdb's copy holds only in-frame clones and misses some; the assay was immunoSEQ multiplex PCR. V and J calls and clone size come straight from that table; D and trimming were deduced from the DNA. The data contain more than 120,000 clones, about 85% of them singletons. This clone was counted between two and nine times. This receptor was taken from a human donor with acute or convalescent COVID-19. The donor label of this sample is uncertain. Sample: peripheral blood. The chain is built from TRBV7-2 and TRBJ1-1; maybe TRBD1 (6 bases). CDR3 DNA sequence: TGTGCCAGCAGCCCGGGCGGGGGGCTCGGCACTGAAGCTTTCTTT. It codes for CASSPGGGLGTEAFF. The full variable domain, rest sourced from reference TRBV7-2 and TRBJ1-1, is GAGVSQSPSNKVTEKGKDVELRCDPISGHTALYWYRQSLGQGLEFLIYFQGNSAPDKSGLPSDRFSAERTGGSVSTLTIQRTQQEDSAVYLCASSPGGGLGTEAFFGQGTRLTVV.